The 6 T cell receptor beta chains listed next were all sequenced from one sample in a study of T cell responses to AZD1222 COVID-19 vaccine. Profiling relied on immunoSEQ multiplex PCR, and the TCRdb table lists in-frame clones only, not all of them. The data show 150,000 or so clones, roughly 85% seen once. Sequenced material: peripheral blood, taken on day 0 of AZD1222 vaccination. The receptors were sampled from an adult in good health.

The chain couples TRBV28 to TRBJ2-1; 12 bases match TRBD1. Germline CDR1 and CDR2: MDHEN and SYDVKM. The CDR3 covers 16 residues. Unmatched junction bases numbered 7, after V lost 3 bases and J lost 7 bases. The CDR3 nucleotides read TGTGCCAGCAGTTTGCTCGGGACAGGGGGCCTGAATGAGCAGTTCTTC. Translating gives CASSLLGTGGLNEQFF.

The chain couples TRBV9 to TRBJ1-2; unclear D gene. The V gene's germline CDR1 is SGDLS and CDR2 YYNGEE. This CDR3 region has 15 residues. V dropped 2 bases and J dropped 4 bases, with 15 bases sitting between them. The CDR3 nucleotides are TGTGCCAGCAGCGTGTCGTCCGGTGCTGGCTATGGCTACACCTTC. Translation: CASSVSSGAGYGYTF.

The chain joins TRBV28 to TRBJ1-2; the match to TRBD1 covers 9 bases. J was trimmed by 4 bases and V by 3 bases; bases with no gene match: 6. Germline CDR1 MDHEN, CDR2 SYDVKM. This CDR3 is 15 amino acids long. The CDR3 DNA follows: TGTGCCAGCAGTTTTCGACAGGGGGTTTTCTATGGCTACACCTTC. Translation: CASSFRQGVFYGYTF.

The chain joins TRBV12-3 or TRBV12-4 to TRBJ1-2; D gene uncertain. V was shortened by 3 bases and J by 8 bases, with 10 bases between the two germline ends. The CDR3 totals 12 residues. The CDR3 sequence: CASSFARSGYTF. The CDR3 DNA is TGTGCCAGCAGTTTCGCGCGTAGCGGCTACACCTTC.

The V gene is TRBV6-5, the J gene TRBJ2-2; 10 nucleotides align to TRBD2. This CDR3 spans 15 amino acids. Trimming cost V 2 bases and J 6 bases; bases outside gene matches: 3. CDR1 is MNHEY, CDR2 SVGAGI, per germline. CDR3 in amino acids: CASSYGAGGPGELFF. The DNA for the CDR3 is TGTGCCAGCAGTTACGGAGCGGGAGGGCCCGGGGAGCTGTTTTTT.

The rearrangement joins TRBV10-3 to TRBJ1-6, with D tentatively TRBD1 (6 bases). Deletions cut 6 bases from V and 7 bases from J, with 16 bases between. Germline loops: CDR1 ENHRY, CDR2 SYGVKD. This CDR3 has 15 residues. The CDR3 DNA reads TGTGCCATCAGCCTCGACAGCCAGGGGAATTCACCCCTCCACTTT. As protein: CAISLDSQGNSPLHF.